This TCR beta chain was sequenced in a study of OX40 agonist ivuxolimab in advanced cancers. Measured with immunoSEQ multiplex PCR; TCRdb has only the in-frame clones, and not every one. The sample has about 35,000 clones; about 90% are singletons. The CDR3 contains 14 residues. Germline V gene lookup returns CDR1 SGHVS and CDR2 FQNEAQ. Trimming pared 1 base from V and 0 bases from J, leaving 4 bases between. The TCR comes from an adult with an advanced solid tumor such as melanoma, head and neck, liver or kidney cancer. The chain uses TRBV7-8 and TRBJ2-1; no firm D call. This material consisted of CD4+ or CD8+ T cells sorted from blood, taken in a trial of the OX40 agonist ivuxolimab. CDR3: CASSLGTSYNEQFF. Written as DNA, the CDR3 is TGTGCCAGCAGCTTAGGCACCTCCTACAATGAGCAGTTCTTC.